One and the same sample provided the 8 T cell receptor beta chains below, sequenced in a study of vaccination and CD4 T cells after COVID-19. The study sequenced cultured CD4+ T cell DNA using the Oncomine TCR Beta short-read assay. TCRdb reprocessed the PCR reads with MiXCR, giving one entry per CDR3 protein. The repertoire holds under 20,000 distinct CDR3 sequences, with about 45% as singletons. Treatment described: roughly 10-day PBMC culture with coronavirus spike peptide pools or control peptides (ViraFEST assay). The antigens for these receptors are not known. Input material: cultured CD4+ T cells from blood. All receptors come from a human donor with COVID-19.

This sequence joins TRBV30 and TRBJ2-7, with 11 nucleotides matching TRBD1. This CDR3 has 15 amino acids. Per germline, CDR1 GTSNPN and CDR2 SVGIG (reference sequence). Germline trimming cut 2 bases from V and 0 bases from J; bases unmatched to any gene: 3. CDR3 nucleotide sequence: TGTGCCTGGAGTCCTGGGACAGGGGGCTCCTACGAGCAGTACTTC. Its translation is CAWSPGTGGSYEQYF.

This rearrangement joins TRBV20-1 to TRBJ2-3; D is unclear. Germline CDR1 DFQATT, CDR2 SNEGSKA (reference sequence). The CDR3 totals 15 residues. Trimming left V 3 bases short and J 0 bases short, with 13 bases between. CDR3 coding DNA: TGCAGTGCTAGTAAGGAGAGCTTCAGCACAGATACGCAGTATTTT. Translated: CSASKESFSTDTQYF.

This clonotype has just a few counts. CDR3 sequence: CSVDAWGAGGYTF. The CDR3 DNA reads as TGCAGCGTTGATGCGTGGGGCGCGGGTGGCTACACCTTC. The rearrangement uses TRBV29-1 and TRBJ1-2; TRBD1 might be the D (5 bases). The CDR3 covers 13 residues. V lost 3 bases and J lost 7, with 15 bases in between. Germline-derived CDR1 and CDR2 are SQVTM and ANQGSEA.

This clonotype was detected a few times. V usage is TRBV11-3 and J usage is TRBJ2-2; 11 bases agree with TRBD1. The trim removed 1 base at V and 5 bases at J, leaving 3 bases unmatched. The CDR3 consists of 16 residues. Germline loops: CDR1 SGHNT, CDR2 YENEEA. The chain's CDR3 is CASSLVRDRGTGELFF. CDR3 sequence (DNA): TGTGCCAGCAGCTTAGTCCGGGACAGGGGGACCGGGGAGCTGTTTTTT.

The V gene is TRBV28, the J gene TRBJ1-1; TRBD1 is a possible D gene (5 bases). The germline V gene encodes CDR1 MDHEN and CDR2 SYDVKM. This CDR3 has 12 residues. V was pared by 4 bases and J by 11 bases, with 14 bases between. The CDR3 spells CASSSPTVTAFF. DNA for the CDR3: TGTGCCAGCAGTTCACCGACAGTTACTGCTTTCTTT.

This clonotype was detected only a few times. The chain links TRBV7-2 to TRBJ2-2, with TRBD2 matching over 9 bases. The CDR3 sequence is 17 residues long. V dropped 2 bases and J dropped 0; count of bases not matched to a gene: 4. Germline assignment: CDR1 SGHTA and CDR2 FQGNSA. The CDR3 bases are TGTGCCAGCAGCTTAACCCCTAGCGGGGCGAACACCGGGGAGCTGTTTTTT. Translated: CASSLTPSGANTGELFF.

The V gene is TRBV15, the J gene TRBJ2-2, with D perhaps matching TRBD2 (5 bases). Trimming removed 0 bases at V and 0 bases at J, with 20 bases between. The CDR3 has 20 residues. Germline CDR1 is LNHNV and CDR2 is YYDKDF (reference sequence). The CDR3 here is CATSRDRWEQSRPNTGELFF. As DNA, the CDR3 is TGTGCCACCAGCAGAGATAGGTGGGAGCAGAGCAGGCCGAACACCGGGGAGCTGTTTTTT.

The V call is TRBV5-1, the J call TRBJ2-3, with D tentatively TRBD2 (5 bases). The CDR3 length is 17 residues. V was clipped by 3 bases and J by 2 bases, with 19 bases between them. Germline V gives CDR1 SGHRS, CDR2 YFSETQ. CDR3 loop: CASSYFRTQLNTDTQYF. The CDR3 DNA sequence: TGCGCCAGCAGCTACTTCCGGACTCAACTTAACACAGATACGCAGTATTTT.